A selection of T cell receptor beta chains follows, all from one sample in a study of blood T cell repertoires in COVID-19. TCRdb keeps only in-frame clones here, not all; method: immunoSEQ multiplex PCR. This sample has some 310,000 clones, with nearly 90% found just once. The sample comprised PBMCs or T cells enriched from blood (not recorded which). The receptors originated from a woman in her thirties who had recovered from COVID-19. CDR3s leave out the opening cysteine and the closing phenylalanine or tryptophan.

CDR3 protein: ASTSGNTEAF
V gene: TRBV6-5
J gene: TRBJ1-1

CDR3 protein: ASSLGQGKTEAF
V gene: TRBV11-3
J gene: TRBJ1-1

CDR3 protein: ASSPRGRRGTDTQY
V gene: TRBV18
J gene: TRBJ2-3

CDR3 protein: ASSQAAPGLGNTIY
V gene: TRBV4-2
J gene: TRBJ1-3

CDR3 protein: ASSLEGAAETQY
V gene: TRBV7-9
J gene: TRBJ2-5

CDR3 protein: ASSVDSSPLH
V gene: TRBV9
J gene: TRBJ1-6

CDR3 protein: ASSSPGTAYGYT
V gene: TRBV6-5
J gene: TRBJ1-2

CDR3 protein: ASSIETSGGYNEQF
V gene: TRBV19
J gene: TRBJ2-1

CDR3 protein: TPGREGQF
V gene: TRBV20-1
J gene: TRBJ2-1

CDR3 protein: ASSQLVSGELF
V gene: TRBV4-3
J gene: TRBJ2-2

CDR3 protein: ASSSKTSGKETQY
V gene: TRBV7-9
J gene: TRBJ2-5

CDR3 protein: ASSRQGRYGYT
V gene: TRBV13
J gene: TRBJ1-2

CDR3 protein: ASSYDRGYEQF
V gene: TRBV6-5
J gene: TRBJ2-1

CDR3 protein: ASSTGGAYGYT
V gene: TRBV27
J gene: TRBJ1-2

CDR3 protein: ASSPTEGQGYT
V gene: TRBV12-3/TRBV12-4
J gene: TRBJ1-2

CDR3 protein: ASRLAGGIYNEQF
V gene: TRBV6-5
J gene: TRBJ2-1

CDR3 protein: ASSPTTYGYT
V gene: TRBV28
J gene: TRBJ1-2

CDR3 protein: ASSQVGLAGYNEQF
V gene: TRBV4-3
J gene: TRBJ2-1

CDR3 protein: ASSYFRDSYEQY
V gene: TRBV6-5
J gene: TRBJ2-7

CDR3 protein: ASNGQGSNEQY
V gene: TRBV7-9
J gene: TRBJ2-7

CDR3 protein: ASSSDRGWENTEAF
V gene: TRBV5-1
J gene: TRBJ1-1

CDR3 protein: ASSVVPGGYGYT
V gene: TRBV28
J gene: TRBJ1-2

CDR3 protein: ASSPGNEQY
V gene: TRBV9
J gene: TRBJ2-7

CDR3 protein: ASSLNWENNEAF
V gene: TRBV7-9
J gene: TRBJ1-1

CDR3 protein: AWSVGQDSNEQY
V gene: TRBV30
J gene: TRBJ2-7

CDR3 protein: ASSLDRDTQY
V gene: TRBV11-2
J gene: TRBJ2-3

CDR3 protein: ASRGVYWGQGEETQY
V gene: TRBV21-1
J gene: TRBJ2-5

CDR3 protein: ASRPGQLTQPQH
V gene: TRBV6-5
J gene: TRBJ1-5

CDR3 protein: ASSVGLAGYNEQF
V gene: TRBV9
J gene: TRBJ2-1

CDR3 protein: ASSRGTSGSSEQF
V gene: TRBV18
J gene: TRBJ2-1

CDR3 protein: SVGALNTDTQY
V gene: TRBV29-1
J gene: TRBJ2-3

CDR3 protein: ASNFGGDNEQF
V gene: TRBV5-1
J gene: TRBJ2-1

CDR3 protein: SVTLGQEHTDTQY
V gene: TRBV29-1
J gene: TRBJ2-3

CDR3 protein: ASNPGGSGNTIY
V gene: TRBV6-6
J gene: TRBJ1-3

CDR3 protein: ASSQTRDNSPLH
V gene: TRBV3-1/TRBV3-2
J gene: TRBJ1-6

CDR3 protein: AIAPTRGGQETQY
V gene: TRBV24-1
J gene: TRBJ2-5

CDR3 protein: ASSLRGRETQY
V gene: TRBV5-6
J gene: TRBJ2-5

CDR3 protein: ASSGGTGTDGDGYT
V gene: TRBV10-1
J gene: TRBJ1-2

CDR3 protein: ASSSRTSGSNTGELF
V gene: TRBV7-9
J gene: TRBJ2-2

CDR3 protein: ASSPGGFDEQF
V gene: TRBV18
J gene: TRBJ2-1

CDR3 protein: ASLLAGDKASYEQY
V gene: TRBV27
J gene: TRBJ2-7

CDR3 protein: ASRAREPLEAF
V gene: TRBV2
J gene: TRBJ1-1

CDR3 protein: ASSLVTGLHYSGNTIY
V gene: TRBV28
J gene: TRBJ1-3

CDR3 protein: ASSQGTGGNLNEQY
V gene: TRBV4-3
J gene: TRBJ2-7

CDR3 protein: SVATGGYT
V gene: TRBV29-1
J gene: TRBJ1-2

CDR3 protein: ASSRPGQGDYKNTEAF
V gene: TRBV5-1
J gene: TRBJ1-1

CDR3 protein: ASSLDPGQGTGEQY
V gene: TRBV7-9
J gene: TRBJ2-7

CDR3 protein: ASRPQQGSYDEQY
V gene: TRBV5-1
J gene: TRBJ2-7

CDR3 protein: ASSYPGNSPLH
V gene: TRBV6-5
J gene: TRBJ1-6

CDR3 protein: ASTPRPQGLRYGYT
V gene: TRBV19
J gene: TRBJ1-2

CDR3 protein: ASSSPGQGVLWAF
V gene: TRBV27
J gene: TRBJ1-1

CDR3 protein: ASSDAGAFSEKLF
V gene: TRBV19
J gene: TRBJ1-4

CDR3 protein: ASSPQVVGATNTEAF
V gene: TRBV5-1
J gene: TRBJ1-1

CDR3 protein: ASSFFSGANVLT
V gene: TRBV27
J gene: TRBJ2-6

CDR3 protein: ASSLPGGTDTQY
V gene: TRBV5-1
J gene: TRBJ2-3

CDR3 protein: ASSHLRDRGLHRLNTEAF
V gene: TRBV23-1
J gene: TRBJ1-1

CDR3 protein: ASTSTPGLLYGYT
V gene: TRBV6-5
J gene: TRBJ1-2